These T cell receptor beta chains were read from a single sample in a study of T cell responses to AZD1222 COVID-19 vaccine. The assay was immunoSEQ multiplex PCR, and TCRdb's table has in-frame clones only and misses some. The sample has under 150,000 clones; around nine tenths are singletons. This sample comprised peripheral blood, obtained on day 0 of AZD1222 vaccination. The receptors come from an adult in good health. Each CDR3 is given with its conserved first and last residue. A D gene is named only where the DNA matches it firmly. Rows give clone size only sometimes, using once, few, many, or a class for an expanded clone.

v_gene	j_gene	d_gene	abundance	CDR3aa	CDR3nt
TRBV6-4	TRBJ2-3	TRBD2	NA	CASSAGRGDTQYF	TGTGCCAGCAGTGCCGGGAGGGGGGATACGCAGTATTTT
TRBV19	TRBJ1-5	NA	NA	CASSIDLLRVQPQHF	TGTGCCAGTAGTATAGATCTATTGCGGGTTCAGCCCCAGCATTTT
TRBV4-1	TRBJ1-3	NA	many	CASSRGGEAGNTIYF	TGCGCCAGCAGCAGGGGCGGGGAGGCTGGAAACACCATATATTTT
TRBV28	TRBJ2-7	NA	NA	CASRGPPSYEQYF	TGTGCCAGCAGAGGGCCCCCCTCCTACGAGCAGTACTTC
TRBV27	TRBJ1-1	NA	NA	CASSRYGDGTEAFF	TGTGCCAGCAGCCGGTATGGGGATGGCACTGAAGCTTTCTTT
TRBV7-2	TRBJ2-7	TRBD1	NA	CASSLQGSSYEQYF	TGTGCCAGCAGCCTACAGGGGAGCTCCTACGAGCAGTACTTC
TRBV9	TRBJ1-1	NA	NA	CASSVGGGYEGAFF	TGTGCCAGCAGCGTAGGAGGCGGGTACGAGGGAGCTTTCTTT
TRBV29-1	TRBJ1-2	TRBD1	few	CSVEGQGEVYGYTF	TGCAGCGTTGAGGGCCAGGGGGAGGTCTATGGCTACACCTTC
TRBV6-2/TRBV6-3	TRBJ1-1	NA	NA	CASSYYGWEGTEAFF	TGTGCCAGCAGTTACTATGGCTGGGAGGGCACTGAAGCTTTCTTT
TRBV19	TRBJ1-5	TRBD1	NA	CASSNIGQGNQPQHF	TGTGCCAGTAGTAACATAGGACAGGGGAATCAGCCCCAGCATTTT
TRBV11-2	TRBJ2-1	TRBD2	NA	CASSFRAGSSSYNEQFF	TGTGCCAGCAGCTTCAGAGCGGGATCGAGCTCCTACAATGAGCAGTTCTTC
TRBV30	TRBJ2-7	TRBD2	NA	CAWTTSGSYEQYF	TGTGCCTGGACGACTAGCGGGAGCTACGAGCAGTACTTC
TRBV7-3	TRBJ2-7	NA	NA	CASKIRPGAYEQYF	TGTGCCAGCAAAATAAGGCCGGGGGCCTACGAGCAGTACTTC
TRBV5-6	TRBJ1-3	NA	NA	CASSLGAARSGNTIYF	TGTGCCAGCAGCTTGGGGGCAGCCCGCTCTGGAAACACCATATATTTT
TRBV7-9	TRBJ2-7	TRBD1	NA	CASSPGTGGREQYF	TGTGCCAGCAGCCCAGGGACAGGGGGCCGCGAGCAGTACTTC
TRBV4-2	TRBJ1-5	TRBD1	NA	CASSQEIRGVNQPQHF	TGTGCCAGCAGCCAAGAGATCAGGGGGGTTAATCAGCCCCAGCATTTT
TRBV9	TRBJ1-1	NA	NA	CASSSLGHTEAFF	TGTGCCAGCAGCTCCCTGGGGCACACTGAAGCTTTCTTT
TRBV5-1	TRBJ2-2	NA	NA	CASSLWSAGELFF	TGCGCCAGCAGCTTATGGAGCGCCGGGGAGCTGTTTTTT
TRBV4-3	TRBJ1-5	NA	few	CASSQDVAGWDQPQHF	TGCGCCAGCAGCCAAGATGTGGCGGGGTGGGATCAGCCCCAGCATTTT
TRBV9	TRBJ1-6	NA	NA	CASSVSGVEGSPLHF	TGTGCCAGCAGCGTTTCTGGGGTGGAGGGATCACCCCTCCACTTT
TRBV2	TRBJ2-3	NA	NA	CVQGGSGSTDTQYF	TGTGTCCAGGGTGGGTCAGGGAGCACAGATACGCAGTATTTT
TRBV3-1/TRBV3-2	TRBJ2-2	TRBD1	NA	CASRPRGLNTGELFF	TGTGCCAGCAGACCGAGGGGGCTGAACACCGGGGAGCTGTTTTTT
TRBV6-2/TRBV6-3	TRBJ2-7	TRBD2	few	CASSYSGLASEQYF	TGTGCCAGCAGTTACTCGGGACTAGCGTCCGAGCAGTACTTC
TRBV9	TRBJ1-2	TRBD1	NA	CASTRTTGRSPFSGYTF	TGTGCCAGCACCCGTACGACAGGGCGCTCCCCGTTTAGCGGCTACACCTTC
TRBV24-1	TRBJ2-3	NA	NA	CATSDPRAGLDTQYF	TGTGCCACCAGTGATCCTCGAGCCGGTTTGGATACGCAGTATTTT
TRBV27	TRBJ1-2	NA	NA	CASSSGQVYGYTF	TGTGCCAGCAGTTCGGGACAAGTTTATGGCTACACCTTC
TRBV9	TRBJ2-3	TRBD1	NA	CASSSRLGQVRDTQYF	TGTGCCAGCAGCTCCCGCCTAGGACAGGTCAGGGATACGCAGTATTTT
TRBV29-1	TRBJ1-2	NA	NA	CSASGTFYGYTF	TGCAGCGCCTCCGGGACATTCTATGGCTACACCTTC
TRBV12-3/TRBV12-4	TRBJ2-2	NA	NA	CASSYGYTGELFF	TGTGCCAGCAGTTACGGGTACACCGGGGAGCTGTTTTTT
TRBV15	TRBJ2-1	NA	NA	CATSRDRGSEQFF	TGTGCCACCAGCAGAGATAGGGGTTCTGAGCAGTTCTTC
TRBV16	TRBJ2-7	NA	NA	CASSQSKGLAEQYF	TGTGCCAGCAGCCAATCGAAGGGACTGGCTGAGCAGTACTTC
TRBV10-3	TRBJ1-4	NA	NA	CAISESGPVRGEKLFF	TGTGCCATCAGTGAGTCCGGACCAGTCCGCGGAGAAAAACTGTTTTTT
TRBV6-5	TRBJ1-3	NA	NA	CASRNQGAGNTIYF	TGTGCCAGCAGGAACCAGGGTGCCGGAAACACCATATATTTT
TRBV7-9	TRBJ2-7	TRBD1	once	CASSFWSGTGPHEQYF	TGTGCCAGCAGCTTTTGGTCGGGGACAGGGCCCCACGAGCAGTACTTC
TRBV27	TRBJ2-1	TRBD2	NA	CASSASSGNWNEQFF	TGTGCCAGCAGTGCGTCTAGCGGGAATTGGAATGAGCAGTTCTTC
TRBV15	TRBJ2-1	TRBD1	NA	CATSPRGRVPNEQFF	TGTGCCACCAGCCCCAGGGGGCGGGTACCCAATGAGCAGTTCTTC
TRBV11-3	TRBJ2-5	NA	NA	CASSLQETQYF	TGTGCCAGCAGCTTACAAGAGACCCAGTACTTC
TRBV24-1	TRBJ1-1	NA	NA	CATSDPGRSGAFF	TGTGCCACCAGTGACCCCGGACGTTCTGGAGCTTTCTTT
TRBV19	TRBJ2-5	TRBD2	NA	CASSTLAGLQETQYF	TGTGCCAGTAGTACGCTAGCGGGCCTACAAGAGACCCAGTACTTC
TRBV4-1	TRBJ2-7	TRBD2	once	CASSQVQRTSPYEQYF	TGCGCCAGCAGCCAAGTTCAGAGGACTAGCCCCTACGAGCAGTACTTC
TRBV27	TRBJ2-3	NA	NA	CASRTLSDTQYF	TGTGCCAGTAGAACTTTATCGGATACGCAGTATTTT
TRBV5-1	TRBJ1-1	NA	NA	CASSLEVPALNTEAFF	TGCGCCAGCAGCTTGGAGGTCCCCGCTTTGAACACTGAAGCTTTCTTT
TRBV6-5	TRBJ2-2	NA	NA	CASSYSYTGELFF	TGTGCCAGCAGTTACTCGTACACCGGGGAGCTGTTTTTT
TRBV27	TRBJ2-1	TRBD2	NA	CASSPSSGSYNEQFF	TGTGCCAGCAGTCCTTCTAGCGGGTCTTACAATGAGCAGTTCTTC
TRBV3-1/TRBV3-2	TRBJ1-1	TRBD1	NA	CASSPRTGGTEAFF	TGTGCCAGCAGCCCTAGGACAGGGGGCACTGAAGCTTTCTTT
TRBV7-6	TRBJ2-1	NA	NA	CASSLVGGRNNEQFF	TGTGCCAGCAGCTTAGTTGGGGGACGCAACAATGAGCAGTTCTTC
TRBV7-9	TRBJ1-1	NA	few	CASSRDTTAFF	TGTGCCAGCAGCCGGGACACTACTGCTTTCTTT
TRBV27	TRBJ2-7	NA	NA	CASSYLGGEQYF	TGTGCCAGCAGTTACCTAGGTGGCGAGCAGTACTTC
TRBV5-1	TRBJ1-1	TRBD1	NA	CASSLTGQVNTEAFF	TGCGCCAGCAGCTTGACGGGACAGGTGAACACTGAAGCTTTCTTT
TRBV27	TRBJ1-5	NA	once	CASSLSNNPNQPQHF	TGTGCCAGCAGTTTATCGAATAATCCTAATCAGCCCCAGCATTTT
TRBV7-2	TRBJ1-4	TRBD1	NA	CASSIGQGNEKLFF	TGTGCCAGCAGCATCGGACAGGGGAATGAAAAACTGTTTTTT
TRBV5-8	TRBJ1-1	NA	once	CASSRGHMNTEAFF	TGTGCCAGCAGCAGGGGACATATGAACACTGAAGCTTTCTTT